The T cell receptor (beta chain) described here comes from a study of blood T cell repertoires in COVID-19. Looking at the study overall: Acute and convalescent COVID-19 samples came from the United States, Italy and Spain. In each case, the material was cDNA or gDNA derived from T cells, B-cell-depleted T cells, or PBMCs.

Source study methods: Reference gene primer amplification yielded estimated nucleated cell counts. The protocol was immunoSEQ multiplex PCR, while the TCRdb copy is restricted to in-frame clones and leaves out a portion. V and J calls and clone size are copied from that table; D and trimming were computed from the DNA. The sample includes 200,000 or so clones, 84% of them seen just once. This CDR3 region has 11 residues. Trimming shortened V by 6 bases and J by 4 bases, and 3 bases separated the two germline ends. This clone was detected only once. Sequencing input: peripheral blood. This clonotype originated in a human donor in a cohort sampled during active COVID-19. J is TRBJ2-2 and V is TRBV12-3 or TRBV12-4; D ambiguous. CDR3 amino acids: CASSFTGELFF. The CDR3 coding sequence is TGTGCCAGCAGCTTCACCGGGGAGCTGTTTTTT.